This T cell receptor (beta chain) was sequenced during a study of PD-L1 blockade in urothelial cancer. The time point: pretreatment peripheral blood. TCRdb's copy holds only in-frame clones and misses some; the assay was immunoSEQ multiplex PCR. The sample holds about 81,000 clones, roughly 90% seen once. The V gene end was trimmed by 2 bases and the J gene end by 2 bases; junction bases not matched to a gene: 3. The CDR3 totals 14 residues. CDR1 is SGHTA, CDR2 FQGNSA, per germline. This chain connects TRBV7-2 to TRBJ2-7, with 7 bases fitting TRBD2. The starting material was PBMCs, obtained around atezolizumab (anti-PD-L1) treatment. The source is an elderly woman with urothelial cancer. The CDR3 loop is CASSLLAEAYEQYF. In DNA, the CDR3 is TGTGCCAGCAGCTTACTAGCGGAAGCCTACGAGCAGTACTTC.